Below, one T cell receptor (beta chain) is given with its context. Its target is not known. Germline V CDR1 and CDR2: DFQATT, SNEGSKA (reference sequence). CDR3 size: 16 residues. UMIs bearing a 6-nucleotide sample barcode were added through template switching. TCRdb re-called the 5' RACE reads and shows each CDR3 protein once, DNA omitted. The sample table includes fewer than 550,000 distinct CDR3 sequences. This entry is derived from a study of monozygotic twins with inflammatory bowel disease. Overall study findings and caveats: Reduced clonotype sharing with other individuals was observed in IBD patients relative to healthy twins, especially with disease activity.

Sequencing input: blood. The receptor's source is a human donor with ulcerative colitis or Crohn's disease, or a healthy co-twin of an affected twin (not recorded which). The V gene is TRBV20-1, the J gene TRBJ2-6; the D gene TCRdb calls, TRBD1, cannot be checked with no DNA. The CDR3 protein is CSARDRVLAGANVLTF.